One sample yielded the 6 T cell receptor beta chains listed below, sequenced in a study of shared clonotypes between healthy human individuals. Sequencing used immunoSEQ multiplex PCR; TCRdb keeps in-frame clones, though not all of them. The sample records roughly 2.5 million clones, 90% to 95% being singletons. Sequenced material: naive CD4+ T cells sorted from blood. The subset was: CD45RA+ positively selected. Source of these receptors: a man between 18 and 35 years old in good health.

The V and J genes are TRBV28 and TRBJ1-6; TRBD1 matches at 8 bases. This CDR3 has 15 amino acids. CDR1 and CDR2 from the germline V gene are MDHEN and SYDVKM. V lost 6 bases to trimming and J lost 6 bases; unmatched junction nucleotides: 7. The DNA of the CDR3 is TGTGCCAGCAGGGTGGACAGGGTTGGTAATTCACCCCTCCACTTT. Amino acid sequence: CASRVDRVGNSPLHF.

This clone was counted once. V usage is TRBV5-1 and J usage is TRBJ2-3, with 13 nucleotides matching TRBD2. This CDR3 comprises 16 residues. Trimming removed 3 bases from V and 4 bases from J; junction bases left unmatched: 5. From germline, CDR1 is SGHRS and CDR2 YFSETQ. The CDR3 coding sequence is TGCGCCAGCAGCTCCCGACTAGCGGGAGGTCCAGATACGCAGTATTTT. This sequence encodes CASSSRLAGGPDTQYF.

The chain combines TRBV2 with TRBJ2-1; 11 nucleotides match TRBD2. The germline gives CDR1 SNHLY, CDR2 FYNNEI. There are 17 residues in the CDR3. J gave up 7 bases and V 5 bases, and 13 bases lay outside the gene matches. This chain's CDR3 is CASSRTLSGRDSNEQFF. In DNA, the CDR3 is TGTGCCAGCAGTCGGACTCTTAGCGGGAGGGATTCAAATGAGCAGTTCTTC.

This clone has a single count. This chain connects TRBV29-1 to TRBJ2-2; D perhaps matches TRBD2 (6 bases). Germline-derived CDR1 and CDR2 are SQVTM and ANQGSEA. This CDR3 region has 14 residues. The V end was cut by 4 bases, the J end by 1 base, with 10 bases between. In DNA, the CDR3 is TGCAGCGTTGGGGGGGAACAGAACACCGGGGAGCTGTTTTTT. Translation: CSVGGEQNTGELFF.

J is TRBJ1-1 and V is TRBV5-1; D is unclear. Germline CDR1 is SGHRS and CDR2 is YFSETQ. V lost 0 bases, J lost 2 bases, and 11 bases lay in between. The CDR3 is 15 residues long. The CDR3 sequence is CASSLVTDLNTEAFF. CDR3 DNA: TGCGCCAGCAGCTTGGTCACCGACCTTAACACTGAAGCTTTCTTT.

V and J are TRBV6-6 and TRBJ1-3; D remains unclear. Germline V gives CDR1 MNHNY, CDR2 SVGAGI (reference sequence). With 2 bases removed from V and 4 bases from J, the gap between germline ends came to 15 bases. The CDR3 length is 16 residues. CDR3 nucleotides: TGTGCCAGCAGTTACCCCCCCCGCCGGATCGGAAACACCATATATTTT. Protein: CASSYPPRRIGNTIYF.